This note documents a single T cell receptor (beta chain) sequence. Using immunoSEQ multiplex PCR, the repertoire was profiled, and TCRdb retains in-frame clones only, with some absent. In the table there are about 11,000 clones, approximately 86% of which are singletons. This sample is part of a study of OX40 agonist ivuxolimab in advanced cancers. V trimming: 6 bases; J trimming: 6 bases; junction bases outside the gene matches: 9. Germline V lookup: CDR1 SEHNR, CDR2 FQNEAQ (reference sequence). This CDR3 comprises 15 residues. Patients had blood sampled at baseline and again on cycle 4 day 1 and cycle 7 day 1.

The TCR sequence derives from an adult with an advanced solid tumor such as melanoma, head and neck, liver or kidney cancer. The J gene is TRBJ2-7, the V gene TRBV7-9; 12 bases match TRBD1. The sample in question was CD4+ or CD8+ T cells sorted from blood, obtained in a trial of the OX40 agonist ivuxolimab. The CDR3 nucleotides read TGTGCCAGCAGGCCTGGGACAGGGGGCTTTTCCGAGCAGTACTTC. Its translation: CASRPGTGGFSEQYF. The full variable domain, its missing parts supplied by reference TRBV7-9 and TRBJ2-7, is DTGVSQNPRHKITKRGQNVTFRCDPISEHNRLYWYRQTLGQGPEFLTYFQNEAQLEKSRLLSDRFSAERPKGSFSTLEIQRTEQGDSAMYLCASRPGTGGFSEQYFGPGTRLTVT.